This TCR beta chain emerged from a study of cytomegalovirus exposure and HLA in healthy donors. Study-wide background: For the roughly 400 genotyped donors, 80% to 90% fell within the Caucasian-associated ancestry cluster.

This CDR3 is built from 15 residues. V was pared by 7 bases and J by 8 bases, with 12 bases of the junction left unmatched. The V gene's germline CDR1 is SQVTM and CDR2 ANQGSEA. The PCR employed 60 Vbeta primers together with 13 Jbeta primers. TCRdb's copy holds only in-frame clones and misses some; the assay was immunoSEQ multiplex PCR. The sample holds 200,000 to 250,000 clones. Study observations and caveats: The availability of immune exposure information extended only to CMV serostatus. A later analysis found common viral pathogens apparently linked to several of the most significant clusters. An analysis that came later showed most CMV-associated TCR beta chains appearing HLA-restricted.

A remark on this clone: Its target is not known.

The TCR comes from a girl between 2 and 10 years old in good health and CMV-seropositive. Input material: PBMCs. This chain joins TRBV29-1 and TRBJ2-3; 13 nucleotides match TRBD2. DNA of the CDR3: TGCAGCGGGGCTACGTCGGGACTAGCGGGAACTACGCAGTATTTT. Its protein product is CSGATSGLAGTTQYF.